Listed here are 2 T cell receptor beta chains from one sample, sequenced in a study of blood T cells in healthy people across ages. For the second PCR, which ran for 7 to 11 cycles, a sample-barcoded 5' primer and a J-beta primer mix were used. A single record per CDR3 protein comes from TCRdb applying MiXCR to the 5' RACE reads. This table has about 680,000 distinct CDR3 sequences, 49% appearing once. The specimen was blood. These receptors were taken from a woman aged 55-69 years in good health.

The genes are TRBV24-1 and TRBJ1-2; the D gene is possibly TRBD1 (5 bases). The germline V and J ends were trimmed by 3 bases and 4 bases, with 14 bases remaining between them. The CDR3 sequence is 15 residues long. Germline V lookup: CDR1 KGHDR, CDR2 SFDVKD. CDR3 region: CATSDTINGGYGYTF. DNA of the CDR3: TGTGCCACCAGTGATACTATTAACGGGGGCTATGGCTACACCTTC.

This clonotype was recorded many times. The chain recombines TRBV6-2 or TRBV6-3 with TRBJ2-5; D possibly corresponds to TRBD2 (5 bases). The ends were cut back, 4 bases at V and 0 bases at J, with 6 bases in the middle. The CDR3 length is 13 residues. CDR1 and CDR2 from the germline V gene are MNHEY and SVGEGT. The CDR3 spells CASSSGNQETQYF. In nucleotides, the CDR3 is TGTGCCAGCAGTTCGGGGAACCAAGAGACCCAGTACTTC.